Listed here is a single T cell receptor (beta chain). Its antigen remains unidentified. The record originates from a study of monozygotic twins with inflammatory bowel disease. Notes on the study in general: Using the inverse Simpson index, IBD patients had lower TCRbeta diversity than healthy co-twins.

Looked up from germline, CDR1 is SGHTA and CDR2 is FQGNSA. This CDR3 has 14 residues. Used for each TCR library was around 3.5 ug of total RNA. TCRdb derives one entry per CDR3 protein from the 5' RACE reads, leaving out DNA. The ten most abundant clones cover under 3% of a sample with a few hundred thousand distinct CDR3 sequences. Input material: blood. The sequence came from a human donor with ulcerative colitis or Crohn's disease, or a healthy co-twin of an affected twin (not recorded which). This chain joins TRBV7-2 and TRBJ1-4. The CDR3 reads CASRYGGGNEKLFF.